These T cell receptor beta chains were read from a single sample in a study of blood T cell repertoires in COVID-19. The protocol was immunoSEQ multiplex PCR, while the TCRdb copy is restricted to in-frame clones and leaves out a portion. The sample shows around 140,000 clones, 88% of them seen only once. The sequenced material came from peripheral blood. These receptor sequences come from a human donor with COVID-19, enrolled during active disease. The donor label of this sample is uncertain. The CDR3 runs from the conserved cysteine through the conserved F or W. The D gene is left open where the match is weak. Part of the rows lack a size; the others show once, few, many or a class for expanded clones.

v_call: TRBV7-9
j_call: TRBJ2-7
clone_size: once
d_call: .
cdr3_nt: TGTGCCAGCAGCTTAGGGGGATCGGGCGGGTTCCCCTACGAGCAGTACTTC
cdr3_aa: CASSLGGSGGFPYEQYF

v_call: TRBV6-4
j_call: TRBJ2-3
clone_size: .
d_call: .
cdr3_nt: TGTGCCAGCCGCGGGGGCAGCACAGATACGCAGTATTTT
cdr3_aa: CASRGGSTDTQYF

v_call: TRBV5-1
j_call: TRBJ2-7
clone_size: .
d_call: .
cdr3_nt: TGCGCCAGCAGCTTGAAACACCCCTACGAGCAGTACTTC
cdr3_aa: CASSLKHPYEQYF

v_call: TRBV29-1
j_call: TRBJ1-1
clone_size: .
d_call: .
cdr3_nt: TGCAGCGCCTCGCTAGCCATGAACACTGAAGCTTTCTTT
cdr3_aa: CSASLAMNTEAFF

v_call: TRBV28
j_call: TRBJ2-4
clone_size: .
d_call: TRBD1
cdr3_nt: TGTGCCAGCAGTTCCAGAGGACAGGGGAACATTCAGTACTTC
cdr3_aa: CASSSRGQGNIQYF

v_call: TRBV5-1
j_call: TRBJ2-1
clone_size: .
d_call: TRBD1
cdr3_nt: TGCGCCAGCAGCCTCGACAGGGTTATGTCGGATGAGCAGTTCTTC
cdr3_aa: CASSLDRVMSDEQFF

v_call: TRBV21-1
j_call: TRBJ2-2
clone_size: .
d_call: .
cdr3_nt: TGTGCCAGCAGCAAGAGGGAAAACACCGGGGAGCTGTTTTTT
cdr3_aa: CASSKRENTGELFF

v_call: TRBV6-5
j_call: TRBJ1-2
clone_size: .
d_call: .
cdr3_nt: TGTGCCAGCAGTTACTCGACACTCCAGGGTGGCTATGGCTACACCTTC
cdr3_aa: CASSYSTLQGGYGYTF

v_call: TRBV5-4
j_call: TRBJ2-3
clone_size: .
d_call: .
cdr3_nt: TGTGCCAGCAGCCATCCCCCCGGACAGCTCTTTTTCACAGATACGCAGTATTTT
cdr3_aa: CASSHPPGQLFFTDTQYF

v_call: TRBV6-1
j_call: TRBJ1-1
clone_size: .
d_call: TRBD1
cdr3_nt: TGTGCCAGCAGTGATGGGACAGGGCGCACTGAAGCTTTCTTT
cdr3_aa: CASSDGTGRTEAFF

v_call: TRBV4-2
j_call: TRBJ2-5
clone_size: .
d_call: TRBD2
cdr3_nt: TGTGCCAGCAGCCTCACGACTAGCGGGGGGGGAGAGACCCAGTACTTC
cdr3_aa: CASSLTTSGGGETQYF

v_call: TRBV6-5
j_call: TRBJ2-3
clone_size: .
d_call: TRBD2
cdr3_nt: TGTGCGGCTAGCGGGTACGGAGGCGATACGCAGTATTTT
cdr3_aa: CAASGYGGDTQYF

v_call: TRBV19
j_call: TRBJ1-6
clone_size: .
d_call: .
cdr3_nt: TGTGCCAGTAGCGCGGTGGAGGGCTATACACCCCTCCACTTT
cdr3_aa: CASSAVEGYTPLHF

v_call: TRBV4-1
j_call: TRBJ2-7
clone_size: .
d_call: TRBD1
cdr3_nt: TGCGCCAGCAGCCACATGGGGACAGGGGCATCCTACGAGCAGTACTTC
cdr3_aa: CASSHMGTGASYEQYF

v_call: TRBV5-6
j_call: TRBJ2-3
clone_size: .
d_call: TRBD1
cdr3_nt: TGTGCCAGCAGCTTGGTGGACAGGGACACAGATACGCAGTATTTT
cdr3_aa: CASSLVDRDTDTQYF

v_call: TRBV4-1
j_call: TRBJ1-2
clone_size: few
d_call: TRBD1
cdr3_nt: TGCGCCAGCAGCCAAGGGACAGGGGTCGACTATGGCTACACCTTC
cdr3_aa: CASSQGTGVDYGYTF

v_call: TRBV11-3
j_call: TRBJ2-5
clone_size: .
d_call: .
cdr3_nt: TGTGCCAGCAGCTTGAGAGAGACCCAGTACTTC
cdr3_aa: CASSLRETQYF

v_call: TRBV19
j_call: TRBJ1-2
clone_size: .
d_call: .
cdr3_nt: TGTGCCAGTAGTATTCAGGGGAGAGCCTATGGCTACACCTTC
cdr3_aa: CASSIQGRAYGYTF

v_call: TRBV6-1
j_call: TRBJ2-2
clone_size: .
d_call: .
cdr3_nt: TGTGCCAGCAGTGAGGCAGTTAACACCGGGGAGCTGTTTTTT
cdr3_aa: CASSEAVNTGELFF

v_call: TRBV2
j_call: TRBJ1-1
clone_size: .
d_call: .
cdr3_nt: TGTGCCAGCAAGAATACAGGGATCTCTGAAGCTTTCTTT
cdr3_aa: CASKNTGISEAFF

v_call: TRBV7-9
j_call: TRBJ1-2
clone_size: .
d_call: .
cdr3_nt: TGTGCCAGCAGCCCGCGTCCCTCTAACTATGGCTACACCTTC
cdr3_aa: CASSPRPSNYGYTF

v_call: TRBV28
j_call: TRBJ2-2
clone_size: .
d_call: .
cdr3_nt: TGTGCCGGAGAGGGATCGAACACCGGGGAGCTGTTTTTT
cdr3_aa: CAGEGSNTGELFF

v_call: TRBV6-1
j_call: TRBJ1-5
clone_size: .
d_call: .
cdr3_nt: TGTGCCAGCAGTGAGGCGGGAGGGTATAATCAGCCCCAGCATTTT
cdr3_aa: CASSEAGGYNQPQHF

v_call: TRBV3-1/TRBV3-2
j_call: TRBJ2-1
clone_size: .
d_call: .
cdr3_nt: TGTGCCAGCAGCCAAGGGTCAGGGGTCGAGCAGTTCTTC
cdr3_aa: CASSQGSGVEQFF

v_call: TRBV5-1
j_call: TRBJ2-7
clone_size: .
d_call: TRBD2
cdr3_nt: TGCGCCAGCAGCTTGAATAGGGAGGGATTAGGGGAGCAGTACTTC
cdr3_aa: CASSLNREGLGEQYF

v_call: TRBV6-5
j_call: TRBJ1-1
clone_size: .
d_call: .
cdr3_nt: TGTGCCAGCAGAGCACGCTTCACTGAAGCTTTCTTT
cdr3_aa: CASRARFTEAFF

v_call: TRBV3-1/TRBV3-2
j_call: TRBJ2-1
clone_size: few
d_call: .
cdr3_nt: TGTGCCAGCAGCCCGTTCGTAGTGGGGGGAGAGCAGTTCTTC
cdr3_aa: CASSPFVVGGEQFF

v_call: TRBV30
j_call: TRBJ2-7
clone_size: once
d_call: .
cdr3_nt: TGTGCCTGGAGTGGTGGCGGGTTCGAGCAGTACTTC
cdr3_aa: CAWSGGGFEQYF

v_call: TRBV5-1
j_call: TRBJ2-1
clone_size: .
d_call: TRBD1
cdr3_nt: TGCGCCAGCAGCTTCGGGACAGGGGGCAATGAGCAGTTCTTC
cdr3_aa: CASSFGTGGNEQFF

v_call: TRBV6-5
j_call: TRBJ1-3
clone_size: .
d_call: .
cdr3_nt: TGTGCCAGCACCCAGGGTCTCTCTGGAAACACCATATATTTT
cdr3_aa: CASTQGLSGNTIYF

v_call: TRBV10-3
j_call: TRBJ2-5
clone_size: .
d_call: .
cdr3_nt: TGTGCCATCAGTGAGTCTGGGAGCCAAGAGACCCAGTACTTC
cdr3_aa: CAISESGSQETQYF

v_call: TRBV2
j_call: TRBJ1-2
clone_size: .
d_call: .
cdr3_nt: TGTGCCAGCAGTGAAGCGCGGGGTATCGGGAGCTACACCTTC
cdr3_aa: CASSEARGIGSYTF

v_call: TRBV3-1/TRBV3-2
j_call: TRBJ1-2
clone_size: .
d_call: .
cdr3_nt: TGTGCCAGCAGCCAAGTGGGCAGTCTCCATGGCTACACCTTC
cdr3_aa: CASSQVGSLHGYTF

v_call: TRBV5-1
j_call: TRBJ2-5
clone_size: .
d_call: TRBD2
cdr3_nt: TGCGCCAGCAGCGTTGGGACTAGCGGGATCTTCGGAGAGACCCAGTACTTC
cdr3_aa: CASSVGTSGIFGETQYF

v_call: TRBV7-3
j_call: TRBJ1-2
clone_size: .
d_call: .
cdr3_nt: TGTGCCAGCAGCTTAATGGCAGGGAAGGATGGCTACACCTTC
cdr3_aa: CASSLMAGKDGYTF

v_call: TRBV6-4
j_call: TRBJ1-6
clone_size: .
d_call: .
cdr3_nt: TGTGCCAGCAGGGGAGGCGAGGGTAATTCACCCCTCCACTTT
cdr3_aa: CASRGGEGNSPLHF

v_call: TRBV13
j_call: TRBJ2-7
clone_size: .
d_call: TRBD2
cdr3_nt: TGTGCCAGCAGCATCCATAGCGGGGGGGCGTACGAGCAGTACTTC
cdr3_aa: CASSIHSGGAYEQYF

v_call: TRBV25-1
j_call: TRBJ2-3
clone_size: .
d_call: .
cdr3_nt: TGTGCCAGCAGTGGAACGGACTTCTGGGGAGGCACAGATACGCAGTATTTT
cdr3_aa: CASSGTDFWGGTDTQYF

v_call: TRBV19
j_call: TRBJ1-1
clone_size: .
d_call: TRBD1
cdr3_nt: TGTGCCAGTAGTATCCCACAGGGGGCGGCAGTCAACACTGAAGCTTTCTTT
cdr3_aa: CASSIPQGAAVNTEAFF

v_call: TRBV10-1
j_call: TRBJ2-2
clone_size: .
d_call: TRBD1
cdr3_nt: TGCGCCAGCAGAGGGACAGGGGATAAAGGGGAGCTGTTTTTT
cdr3_aa: CASRGTGDKGELFF

v_call: TRBV7-8
j_call: TRBJ1-1
clone_size: once
d_call: TRBD1
cdr3_nt: TGTGCCAGCAGCGGTGGACAGGTCGGCACTGAAGCTTTCTTT
cdr3_aa: CASSGGQVGTEAFF

v_call: TRBV6-1
j_call: TRBJ2-5
clone_size: .
d_call: TRBD2
cdr3_nt: TGTGCCAGCAGTGACATAGCGGGGGGGCAAGAGACCCAGTACTTC
cdr3_aa: CASSDIAGGQETQYF

v_call: TRBV28
j_call: TRBJ2-7
clone_size: .
d_call: TRBD1
cdr3_nt: TGTGCCAGCAGAGGTGGACAGGGAGTCTACGAGCAGTACTTC
cdr3_aa: CASRGGQGVYEQYF

v_call: TRBV4-2
j_call: TRBJ2-1
clone_size: .
d_call: TRBD2
cdr3_nt: TGTGCCAGCAGCCATATAGCGGGAGGGCCTGACAATGAGCAGTTCTTC
cdr3_aa: CASSHIAGGPDNEQFF

v_call: TRBV20-1
j_call: TRBJ1-4
clone_size: .
d_call: .
cdr3_nt: TGCAGTGCTAGCCTAAATGAAAAACTGTTTTTT
cdr3_aa: CSASLNEKLFF

v_call: TRBV4-2
j_call: TRBJ2-5
clone_size: .
d_call: TRBD2
cdr3_nt: TGTGCCAGCAGCCCCGTAGCGGGGGGGCGGGTTCGGACCCAGTACTTC
cdr3_aa: CASSPVAGGRVRTQYF

v_call: TRBV7-9
j_call: TRBJ2-1
clone_size: .
d_call: .
cdr3_nt: TGTGCCAGCAGCTTAGCGTGGGAGGCCATCTCCTACAATGAGCAGTTCTTC
cdr3_aa: CASSLAWEAISYNEQFF

v_call: TRBV29-1
j_call: TRBJ2-5
clone_size: .
d_call: TRBD2
cdr3_nt: TGCAGCGTTGAATTGGCACTAGCGCAAGAGACCCAGTACTTC
cdr3_aa: CSVELALAQETQYF

v_call: TRBV6-5
j_call: TRBJ1-1
clone_size: .
d_call: .
cdr3_nt: TGTGCCAGCCTACGGGGAGGTGAAGCTTTCTTT
cdr3_aa: CASLRGGEAFF